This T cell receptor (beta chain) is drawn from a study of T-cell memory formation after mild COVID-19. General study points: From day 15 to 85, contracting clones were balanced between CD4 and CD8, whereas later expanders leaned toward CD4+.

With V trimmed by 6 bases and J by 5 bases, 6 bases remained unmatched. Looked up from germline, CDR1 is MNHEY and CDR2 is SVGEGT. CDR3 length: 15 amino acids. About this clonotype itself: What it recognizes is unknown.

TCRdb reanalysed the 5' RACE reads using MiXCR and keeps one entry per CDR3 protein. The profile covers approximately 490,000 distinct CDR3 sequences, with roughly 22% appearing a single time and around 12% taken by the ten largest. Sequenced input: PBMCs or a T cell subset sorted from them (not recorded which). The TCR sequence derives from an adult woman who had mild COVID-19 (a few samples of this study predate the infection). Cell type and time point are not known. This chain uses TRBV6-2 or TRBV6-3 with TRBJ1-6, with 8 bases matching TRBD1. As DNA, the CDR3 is TGTGCCAGCAGCCTACGGACAGGGAATAATTCACCCCTCCACTTT. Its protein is CASSLRTGNNSPLHF.